This TCR beta chain is drawn from a study of cytomegalovirus exposure and HLA in healthy donors. Overall study findings and caveats: Across donors, presence/absence analyses took sequencing depth to be roughly uniform. The classifier was said to identify cytomegalovirus status with high specificity and sensitivity.

There are 13 residues in the CDR3. The germline gives CDR1 SGHTA, CDR2 FQGNSA. V was cut by 5 bases and J by 7 bases, with 15 bases left in between. Amplification used 60 Vbeta primers and 13 Jbeta primers. How the authors handled the data: In a later analysis, the count reached about 82 million unique TCR beta chains, with roughly 11 million shared. Here immunoSEQ multiplex PCR was the method, and the copy in TCRdb shows in-frame clones only, minus some. That table is the source of V, J and clone size, and D and trimming were worked out from the DNA. The table has approximately 60,000 clones, about 83% seen once. A note on this clone: The antigen remains undetermined.

The sequence was collected from a young man in good health and CMV-seronegative. Sample: PBMCs. The rearrangement links TRBV7-2 to TRBJ2-7; D perhaps matches TRBD1 (6 bases). CDR3 protein: CASSTGQSGEQYF. The CDR3 bases are TGTGCCAGCAGCACTGGACAGTCCGGGGAGCAGTACTTC. The full variable domain, completed using reference TRBV7-2 and TRBJ2-7, is GAGVSQSPSNKVTEKGKDVELRCDPISGHTALYWYRQSLGQGLEFLIYFQGNSAPDKSGLPSDRFSAERTGGSVSTLTIQRTQQEDSAVYLCASSTGQSGEQYFGPGTRLTVT.